This TCR beta chain was sequenced during a study of identical twins. The CDR3 runs 14 residues. Template switching introduced a universal primer site, and the cDNA bore unique molecular identifiers. TCRdb processed the 5' RACE reads anew with MiXCR; each CDR3 protein has one entry. The sample consists of 1,800,000 or so distinct CDR3 sequences, roughly a third of them appearing once. This clonotype has a handful of counts. The junction departs from the called germline gene at one end, perhaps through a read error. The sequenced material came from cord blood. The sequence was collected from a newborn girl in good health. This chain connects TRBV12-3 or TRBV12-4 to TRBJ2-7; TRBD1 agrees at 11 bases. CDR3 sequence reads: CAGSLGTGGYEQYF. The CDR3 DNA is TGTGCCGGCAGCCTCGGGACAGGGGGCTACGAGCAGTACTTC.